This T cell receptor beta chain is from a study of immune cell composition in non-small cell lung cancer. Generated by immunoSEQ multiplex PCR, the TCRdb table keeps only in-frame clones and is missing some. This table has roughly 3,500 clones, approximately 80% appearing once. Turning to this clone: Its target is unknown.

Study-level findings and limits: Tumour TCR-beta clonality was not significantly tied to smoking pack-years.

Trimming removed 0 bases at V and 7 bases at J, with 9 bases between. Germline V gives CDR1 LGHNA, CDR2 YSLEER. This CDR3 is 13 amino acids long. This chain connects TRBV4-3 to TRBJ1-2; tentatively, D is TRBD1 (6 bases). Material for sequencing was lung tumor tissue. The receptor comes from a human donor with non-small cell lung cancer. CDR3: CASSQEQGGGYTF. CDR3 in DNA: TGCGCCAGCAGCCAAGAACAGGGCGGTGGCTACACCTTC.